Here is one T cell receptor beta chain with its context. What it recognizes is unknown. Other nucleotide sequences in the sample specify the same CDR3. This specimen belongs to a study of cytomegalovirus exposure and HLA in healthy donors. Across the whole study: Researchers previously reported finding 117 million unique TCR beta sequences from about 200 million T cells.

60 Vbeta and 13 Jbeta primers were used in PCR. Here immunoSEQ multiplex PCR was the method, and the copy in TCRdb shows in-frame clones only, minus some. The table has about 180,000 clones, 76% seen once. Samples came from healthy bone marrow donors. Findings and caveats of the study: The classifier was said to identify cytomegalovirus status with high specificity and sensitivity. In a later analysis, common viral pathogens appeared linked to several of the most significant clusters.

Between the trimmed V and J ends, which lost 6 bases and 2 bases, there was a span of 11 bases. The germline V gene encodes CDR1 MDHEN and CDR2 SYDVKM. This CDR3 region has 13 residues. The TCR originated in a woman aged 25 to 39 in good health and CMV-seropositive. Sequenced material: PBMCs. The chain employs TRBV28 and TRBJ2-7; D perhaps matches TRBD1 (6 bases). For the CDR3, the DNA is TGTGCCAGCAGCTTGGGGGCCGCCTACGAGCAGTACTTC. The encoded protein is CASSLGAAYEQYF.